This T cell receptor (beta chain) was found in a study of CD8 T cells in ankylosing spondylitis. V lost 3 bases to trimming and J lost 3 bases; unmatched junction nucleotides: 5. Germline lookup yields CDR1 MNHEY and CDR2 SVGAGI. The CDR3 is 15 residues long. TCRdb fed the 5' RACE reads into MiXCR, producing one record per CDR3 protein. Of 130,000 to 150,000 distinct CDR3 sequences in the sample, roughly 8.4% are singletons; the top ten hold 7.3%. This clonotype was detected only a few times. The V call is TRBV6-5, the J call TRBJ2-1; 7 bases line up with TRBD2. The sequence was collected from a male donor with ankylosing spondylitis. The sample consisted of synovial fluid, either unsorted or a sorted T cell fraction (not recorded which). CDR3 residues: CASSYRGSFYNEQFF. CDR3 sequence (DNA): TGTGCCAGCAGTTATCGCGGGAGTTTCTACAATGAGCAGTTCTTC.